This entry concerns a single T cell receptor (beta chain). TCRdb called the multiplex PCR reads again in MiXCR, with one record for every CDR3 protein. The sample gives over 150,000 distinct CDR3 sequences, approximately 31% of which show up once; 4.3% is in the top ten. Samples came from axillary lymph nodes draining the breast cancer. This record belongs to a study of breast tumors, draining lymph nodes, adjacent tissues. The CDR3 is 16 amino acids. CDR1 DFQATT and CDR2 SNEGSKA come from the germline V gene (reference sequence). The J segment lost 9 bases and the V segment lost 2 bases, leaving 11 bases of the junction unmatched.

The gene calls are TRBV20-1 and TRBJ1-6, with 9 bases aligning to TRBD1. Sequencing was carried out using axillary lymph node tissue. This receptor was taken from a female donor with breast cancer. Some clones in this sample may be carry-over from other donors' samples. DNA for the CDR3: TGCAGTGCTAGAAGAGCGGACAGGGGTATCGGTTCACCCCTCCACTTT. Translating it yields CSARRADRGIGSPLHF.